Presented here are 25 T cell receptor beta chains from one specimen sequenced in a study of T cell changes during pregnancy in multiple sclerosis. TCRdb keeps only in-frame clones here, not all; method: immunoSEQ multiplex PCR. The sample has about 21,000 clones, 75% to 95% seen once. The sequences come from CD4+ T cells from peripheral blood mononuclear cells, collected in the third trimester of pregnancy. The receptors stem from a female donor with multiple sclerosis, enrolled in a pregnancy study.

V gene TRBV4-2 combines with J gene TRBJ1-5; 7 positions match TRBD1. The CDR3 spans 17 residues. CDR1 and CDR2 from the germline V gene are LGHNA and YNFKEQ. The J segment lost 7 bases and the V segment lost 0 bases, leaving 12 bases of the junction unmatched. For the CDR3, the DNA is TGTGCCAGCAGCCAAGATCCGGTGGACAGGTCGGGGCAGCCCCAGCATTTT. It translates to CASSQDPVDRSGQPQHF.

This chain joins TRBV2 and TRBJ2-2, with 8 bases aligning to TRBD1. V lost 2 bases, J lost 4 bases, and 3 bases stayed unmatched. The CDR3 loop spans 15 amino acids. Germline V gene sequence: CDR1 SNHLY, CDR2 FYNNEI. The CDR3, as DNA: TGTGCCAGCAGTGAACAGGGGGCGGGCACCGGGGAGCTGTTTTTT. Translation gives CASSEQGAGTGELFF.

The genes are TRBV7-9 and TRBJ2-7; 15 nucleotides align to TRBD2. Germline CDR1 and CDR2: SEHNR and FQNEAQ (reference sequence). The CDR3 totals 16 residues. Losses at the gene ends were 1 base for V and 5 bases for J; bases not matched to a gene: 3. Written as DNA, the CDR3 is TGTGCCAGCAGCTTAGGGACTAGCGGGGGGGCCGACGAGCAGTACTTC. Protein product: CASSLGTSGGADEQYF.

The sample holds one count of this clone. The chain couples TRBV7-2 to TRBJ2-7; 15 bases fit TRBD2. In germline, CDR1 is SGHTA, CDR2 FQGNSA. This CDR3 has 17 residues. The V and J ends lost 0 bases and 5 bases, in that order; junction bases with no gene match: 5. CDR3 amino acids: CASSLAGLAGGRDEQYF. For the CDR3, the DNA is TGTGCCAGCAGCTTAGCGGGACTAGCGGGGGGCCGCGACGAGCAGTACTTC.

The rearrangement joins TRBV6-6 to TRBJ2-7; TRBD1 aligns across 11 bases. Germline assignment: CDR1 MNHNY and CDR2 SVGAGI (reference sequence). This CDR3 comprises 15 residues. The trim removed 2 bases at V and 2 bases at J, leaving 2 bases unmatched. CDR3 region: CASSYLGQGAYEQYF. The CDR3 bases are TGTGCCAGCAGTTACCTGGGACAGGGGGCCTACGAGCAGTACTTC.

This chain uses TRBV4-1 with TRBJ2-7; a possible D gene is TRBD1 (5 bases). Germline V CDR1 and CDR2: MGHRA, YSYEKL. The V gene lost 4 bases and the J gene lost 2 bases, with 15 bases spanning the gap. There are 15 residues in the CDR3. The CDR3 loop reads CASSPSWQGTYEQYF. The CDR3 nucleotides are TGCGCCAGCAGCCCCTCCTGGCAGGGTACCTACGAGCAGTACTTC.

The sample holds a few counts of this clone. The chain combines TRBV7-3 with TRBJ1-6; D call uncertain. The V and J ends lost 0 bases and 7 bases respectively, with 10 bases between them. Germline assignment: CDR1 SGHTA and CDR2 FQGTGA. This CDR3 has 15 residues. This CDR3 reads CASSLTGIRNSPLHF. The CDR3 DNA reads as TGTGCCAGCAGCTTAACCGGGATTAGGAATTCACCCCTCCACTTT.

Written as DNA, the CDR3 is TGTGCCAGCAGCCTCAGCGGGGGAGAGTACAATGAGCAGTTCTTC. Encoded protein: CASSLSGGEYNEQFF. The chain links TRBV7-3 to TRBJ2-1; 8 bases agree with TRBD2. The length of the CDR3 is 15 residues. Germline assignment: CDR1 SGHTA and CDR2 FQGTGA. After removal of 5 bases from V and 4 bases from J, the junction contained 7 bases not matched to a gene.

The rearrangement uses TRBV7-3 and TRBJ2-2, with D possibly matching TRBD2 (6 bases). V shed 2 bases and J shed 8 bases, with 12 bases lying between them. The CDR3 spans 14 residues. Germline CDR1 SGHTA, CDR2 FQGTGA. CDR3 nucleotides: TGTGCCAGCAGCTTATTTAGCGGTGAAGGGGAGCTGTTTTTT. This sequence encodes CASSLFSGEGELFF.

This clone was recorded only once. The rearrangement uses TRBV11-3 and TRBJ2-7, with 10 bases matching TRBD1. CDR3 length: 15 amino acids. Germline CDR1 SGHNT, CDR2 YENEEA. V shed 1 base and J 6 bases; nucleotides not matched to a gene: 6. The CDR3 here is CASSLVPGQGSEQYF. The CDR3 bases are TGTGCCAGCAGCTTAGTTCCGGGACAGGGGAGCGAGCAGTACTTC.

The rearrangement uses TRBV18 and TRBJ2-5; D possibly corresponds to TRBD2 (5 bases). Trimming took off 2 bases at V and 2 bases at J, with 9 bases between the two ends. The CDR3 totals 14 residues. Per the germline V gene, CDR1 is KGHSH and CDR2 is LQKENI. The CDR3 region has the DNA TGTGCCAGCTCACCATATCCGGGACAAGAGACCCAGTACTTC. It translates to CASSPYPGQETQYF.

This chain connects TRBV5-1 to TRBJ2-7, with TRBD2 matching 10 bases. Germline trimming cut 4 bases from V and 2 bases from J; bases unmatched to any gene: 3. This CDR3 is built from 14 residues. Germline lookup yields CDR1 SGHRS and CDR2 YFSETQ. The CDR3 here is CASSGAGGAYEQYF. The CDR3 nucleotides read TGCGCCAGCAGCGGAGCGGGAGGGGCCTACGAGCAGTACTTC.

The chain has TRBV5-1 and TRBJ2-3, with D tentatively TRBD2 (6 bases). Trimming took 3 bases from V and 6 from J, leaving 14 bases between them. The CDR3 consists of 14 residues. Looked up from germline, CDR1 is SGHRS and CDR2 is YFSETQ. The CDR3 nucleotides read TGCGCCAGCAGCTCTCCGGGGCTAGCGGATACGCAGTATTTT. Its translation is CASSSPGLADTQYF.

The V call is TRBV4-3, the J call TRBJ2-7, with TRBD2 as a possible D gene (5 bases). The germline V gene has CDR1 LGHNA and CDR2 YSLEER. Deletions cut 0 bases from V and 7 bases from J, with 13 bases between. The CDR3 loop spans 14 amino acids. CDR3 loop: CASSQDTGVGEQYF. The CDR3 nucleotides read TGCGCCAGCAGCCAAGATACCGGGGTTGGGGAGCAGTACTTC.

J is TRBJ1-1 and V is TRBV20-1; no firm D call. This CDR3 comprises 11 residues. Trimming cost V 5 bases and J 2 bases, with 6 bases left between them. CDR1 DFQATT and CDR2 SNEGSKA come from the germline V gene (reference sequence). CDR3 in DNA: TGCAGTGCTTTTAGTAACACTGAAGCTTTCTTT. As protein: CSAFSNTEAFF.

The chain employs TRBV5-1 and TRBJ2-3, with 9 bases that match TRBD2. The CDR3 spans 15 residues. The V gene's germline CDR1 is SGHRS and CDR2 YFSETQ. With V trimmed by 5 bases and J by 2 bases, 6 bases remained unmatched. The CDR3 loop reads CASSRGGAYTDTQYF. CDR3 nucleotide sequence: TGCGCCAGCAGTCGCGGGGGGGCCTACACAGATACGCAGTATTTT.

V and J are TRBV18 and TRBJ2-7; 8 nucleotides line up with TRBD2. The junction had 0 bases not matched to a gene; V was cut back by 5 bases and J by 0 bases. The V gene's germline CDR1 is KGHSH and CDR2 LQKENI. The CDR3 is 13 amino acids. CDR3 DNA: TGTGCCAGCTCAAGCGGGGGCTCCTACGAGCAGTACTTC. Translated: CASSSGGSYEQYF.

This clone has only one observation. V usage is TRBV29-1 and J usage is TRBJ2-3; 8 bases line up with TRBD1. CDR1 and CDR2 from the germline V gene are SQVTM and ANQGSEA. The CDR3 spans 13 residues. The V segment lost 7 bases and the J segment 3 bases; nucleotides outside the gene matches: 6. CDR3 bases: TGCAGCGCCGACAGGGGAGGAACAGATACGCAGTATTTT. Protein product: CSADRGGTDTQYF.

The chain couples TRBV7-9 to TRBJ2-4; tentatively, D is TRBD1 (6 bases). Between the trimmed V and J ends, which lost 1 base and 12 bases, there was a span of 10 bases. The CDR3 extends over 12 amino acids. The germline gives CDR1 SEHNR, CDR2 FQNEAQ (reference sequence). CDR3 in amino acids: CASSLGQGSQYF. The CDR3 DNA reads TGTGCCAGCAGCTTAGGGCAGGGGTCTCAGTACTTC.

V and J are TRBV4-1 and TRBJ2-6; 10 nucleotides agree with TRBD1. The germline CDR1 and CDR2 sequences are MGHRA and YSYEKL. CDR3 length: 19 residues. After removal of 4 bases from V and 1 base from J, the junction contained 10 bases not matched to a gene. CDR3 amino acids: CASSRRQGATASGANVLTF. The CDR3 DNA reads as TGCGCCAGCAGCCGGAGACAGGGGGCAACCGCGTCTGGGGCCAACGTCCTGACTTTC.

The chain carries TRBV5-8 and TRBJ1-4; perhaps TRBD1 as D (6 bases). With 5 bases removed from V and 6 bases from J, the gap between germline ends came to 14 bases. This CDR3 has 14 amino acids. Germline values: CDR1 SGHTS, CDR2 YDEGEE. The CDR3, as DNA: TGTGCCAGCAGTGTCGGACAGTATTATGAAAAACTGTTTTTT. As protein: CASSVGQYYEKLFF.

The V call is TRBV7-2, the J call TRBJ2-7, with D possibly being TRBD1 (6 bases). Germline V gene sequence: CDR1 SGHTA, CDR2 FQGNSA. V gave up 2 bases and J gave up 4 bases, with 9 bases separating them. CDR3 length equals 13 residues. In DNA form, the CDR3 reads TGTGCCAGCAGCTTACTCCAGGGGTACGAGCAGTACTTC. As protein: CASSLLQGYEQYF.

V and J are TRBV7-3 and TRBJ1-1, with no clear D. Germline V gene sequence: CDR1 SGHTA, CDR2 FQGTGA. The ends were cut back, 5 bases at V and 7 bases at J, with 11 bases in the middle. The CDR3 runs to 12 residues. The chain's CDR3 is CASSPAGGEAFF. For the CDR3, the DNA is TGTGCCAGCAGCCCCGCGGGTGGTGAAGCTTTCTTT.

This clone has a single count. The V gene is TRBV7-2, the J gene TRBJ2-3; TRBD2 matches at 11 bases. With 6 bases clipped from V and 2 bases from J, the junction kept 7 bases outside the gene matches. From germline, CDR1 is SGHTA and CDR2 FQGNSA. The CDR3 is 16 residues long. This chain's CDR3 is CASRRASGGFTDTQYF. CDR3 nucleotides: TGTGCCAGCAGGAGAGCTAGCGGGGGGTTCACAGATACGCAGTATTTT.

The chain uses TRBV7-9 and TRBJ2-1; a possible D gene is TRBD2 (6 bases). The length of the CDR3 is 16 residues. The V gene's germline CDR1 is SEHNR and CDR2 FQNEAQ (reference sequence). V was shortened by 1 base and J by 4 bases, with 14 bases between the two germline ends. The CDR3 DNA sequence: TGTGCCAGCAGCTTAGGTTCGCGGGGACCGTACAATGAGCAGTTCTTC. It translates to CASSLGSRGPYNEQFF.